The rows below give T cell receptor beta chains drawn from one sample of a study of cytomegalovirus exposure and HLA in healthy donors. TCRdb's copy holds only in-frame clones and misses some; the assay was immunoSEQ multiplex PCR. Of 100,000 or so clones listed, approximately 87% are singletons. Sequencing was performed on PBMCs. Receptors originate from a man between 35 and 55 years old in good health and CMV-seronegative. The CDR3 runs from the conserved cysteine through the conserved F or W. A D gene is named only where the DNA matches it firmly. A clone size is listed for some rows: how often the clone was seen (once, few, many), or a class if it is expanded.

j_call d_call v_call clone_size cdr3_aa cdr3_nt
TRBJ2-7 TRBD2 TRBV4-2 - CASSQELGTSGAWVYEQYF TGTGCCAGCAGCCAAGAACTGGGGACTAGCGGGGCTTGGGTCTACGAGCAGTACTTC
TRBJ1-1 - TRBV29-1 once CSVDSDVGGAFF TGCAGCGTTGACTCGGATGTAGGGGGAGCTTTCTTT
TRBJ2-2 - TRBV30 - CARTRDSRSTGELFF TGTGCCCGAACCCGGGACTCTCGTTCGACCGGGGAGCTGTTTTTT
TRBJ2-3 - TRBV10-3 - CAISKRGNTDTQYF TGTGCCATCAGTAAAAGGGGGAACACAGATACGCAGTATTTT
TRBJ2-2 TRBD2 TRBV6-5 few CASRPGLAGYGELFF TGTGCCAGCAGGCCGGGACTAGCGGGGTACGGGGAGCTGTTTTTT
TRBJ2-1 - TRBV9 once CASSVAEGNNEQFF TGTGCCAGCAGCGTAGCTGAGGGCAACAATGAGCAGTTCTTC
TRBJ2-1 TRBD2 TRBV7-2 - CASSFDGTSGGYNEQFF TGTGCCAGCAGCTTTGATGGGACTAGCGGGGGATACAATGAGCAGTTCTTC
TRBJ2-7 TRBD2 TRBV12-5 - CASGRSGGAYEQYF TGTGCTAGTGGCCGTAGCGGGGGGGCCTACGAGCAGTACTTC
TRBJ2-4 - TRBV11-3 few CASSQGYGKNIQYF TGTGCCAGCAGCCAGGGTTATGGCAAAAACATTCAGTACTTC
TRBJ2-3 TRBD1 TRBV2 - CASTLGQGATDTQYF TGTGCCAGCACCCTTGGACAGGGGGCCACAGATACGCAGTATTTT
TRBJ2-5 - TRBV2 - CASNGRKETQYF TGTGCCAGCAATGGCAGGAAAGAGACCCAGTACTTC
TRBJ1-4 - TRBV6-5 - CASSLTAGEKLFF TGTGCCAGCAGTCTTACGGCGGGTGAAAAACTGTTTTTT
TRBJ1-2 TRBD1 TRBV5-1 once CASSFGPGQGFPDYGYTF TGCGCCAGCAGCTTTGGCCCGGGACAGGGCTTTCCCGACTATGGCTACACCTTC
TRBJ2-2 TRBD2 TRBV2 once CAPKRHRETSGGNTGELFF TGTGCCCCAAAAAGACACCGCGAGACTAGCGGGGGGAACACCGGGGAGCTGTTTTTT
TRBJ2-5 TRBD2 TRBV2 - CASSEAQLAGGWAQYF TGTGCCAGCAGTGAAGCGCAACTAGCGGGGGGGTGGGCCCAGTACTTC
TRBJ1-4 - TRBV2 once CASRQGRDEKLFF TGTGCCAGCAGACAGGGAAGGGATGAAAAACTGTTTTTT
TRBJ2-4 TRBD2 TRBV20-1 - CSARTSGIQYF TGCAGTGCTCGGACTAGCGGGATTCAGTACTTC
TRBJ2-3 TRBD2 TRBV4-3 - CASSQGLAGGFADTQYF TGCGCCAGCAGCCAAGGTCTAGCGGGGGGGTTCGCAGATACGCAGTATTTT
TRBJ2-6 - TRBV2 once CASSEPGSSGANVLTF TGTGCCAGCAGTGAACCGGGAAGCTCTGGGGCCAACGTCCTGACTTTC
TRBJ2-3 - TRBV5-8 - CASSLIQLLGGDTQYF TGTGCCAGCAGCTTGATACAACTGCTAGGTGGGGATACGCAGTATTTT
TRBJ2-4 TRBD1 TRBV27 - CASSDGTALNIQYF TGTGCCAGCAGTGACGGGACAGCTCTAAACATTCAGTACTTC
TRBJ2-1 TRBD2 TRBV15 - CATSRVPGLAGGRDNEQFF TGTGCCACCAGCAGAGTCCCCGGACTAGCGGGGGGCCGGGACAATGAGCAGTTCTTC
TRBJ2-3 - TRBV7-9 - CASSLSDTQYF TGTGCCAGCAGCCTTTCAGATACGCAGTATTTT
TRBJ1-4 - TRBV6-5 - CASSYGGRNEKLFF TGTGCCAGCAGTTACGGGGGGAGAAATGAAAAACTGTTTTTT
TRBJ2-5 TRBD1 TRBV5-6 - CASSLGDSGETQYF TGTGCCAGCAGCTTGGGGGACAGTGGGGAGACCCAGTACTTC
TRBJ1-1 - TRBV2 - CASSVGANTEAFF TGTGCCAGCAGTGTTGGGGCTAACACTGAAGCTTTCTTT
TRBJ2-5 - TRBV5-1 - CASSLASGALETQYF TGCGCCAGCAGCTTGGCGTCAGGTGCTTTGGAGACCCAGTACTTC
TRBJ2-1 TRBD2 TRBV7-6 - CASSLELAGESYNEQFF TGTGCCAGCAGCTTAGAACTAGCGGGGGAATCCTACAATGAGCAGTTCTTC
TRBJ1-5 - TRBV7-8 - CASSSNRVPYNQPQHF TGTGCCAGCAGCTCCAACAGGGTCCCGTACAATCAGCCCCAGCATTTT
TRBJ1-2 - TRBV4-3 once CASSQDQGVGGYTF TGCGCCAGCAGCCAAGATCAGGGCGTGGGAGGCTACACCTTC
TRBJ1-1 - TRBV29-1 few CSARRGGAGTEAFF TGCAGCGCCCGTCGGGGGGGCGCGGGGACTGAAGCTTTCTTT
TRBJ2-7 TRBD2 TRBV5-1 - CASSIGGAYEQYF TGCGCCAGCAGTATCGGGGGGGCCTACGAGCAGTACTTC
TRBJ2-7 TRBD1 TRBV5-1 - CASSLLRGQGAHEQYF TGCGCCAGCAGCTTGCTACGGGGACAGGGCGCCCACGAGCAGTACTTC
TRBJ2-7 - TRBV29-1 once CSVVAPTGAYEQYF TGCAGCGTCGTCGCGCCGACAGGCGCCTACGAGCAGTACTTC
TRBJ1-1 - TRBV5-4 - CASSLGGGRWTEAFF TGTGCCAGCAGCTTGGGGGGGGGACGGTGGACTGAAGCTTTCTTT
TRBJ2-5 TRBD2 TRBV4-3 - CASSERRGGGQETQYF TGCGCCAGCAGCGAGCGGCGGGGGGGCGGGCAAGAGACCCAGTACTTC
TRBJ2-7 - TRBV4-1 few CASSHPGIPYEQYF TGCGCCAGCAGCCATCCGGGTATCCCCTACGAGCAGTACTTC